The rows below give T cell receptor beta chains drawn from one sample of a study of cytomegalovirus exposure and HLA in healthy donors. The assay was immunoSEQ multiplex PCR, and TCRdb's table has in-frame clones only and misses some. The repertoire holds tens of thousands of clones, with about 94% as singletons. Sequencing input: PBMCs. The source of these receptors is a man aged 18 to 30 in good health and CMV-seropositive. The CDR3 runs from the conserved cysteine through the conserved F or W. The D gene is left open where the match is weak. Where a row states a size, it is once, few, many or the class of an expanded clone; other rows omit it.

clone_size	v_call	j_call	d_call	cdr3_aa	cdr3_nt
-	TRBV29-1	TRBJ1-2	-	CSVEGRARGYTF	TGCAGCGTTGAAGGGAGGGCCCGGGGCTACACCTTC
-	TRBV29-1	TRBJ1-5	TRBD1	CSVQGGINQPQHF	TGCAGCGTGCAGGGGGGTATTAATCAGCCCCAGCATTTT
-	TRBV11-1	TRBJ2-1	-	CASSLGVGSYNEQFF	TGTGCCAGCAGCTTAGGGGTAGGGAGTTACAATGAGCAGTTCTTC
-	TRBV7-9	TRBJ1-2	TRBD1	CASSPSTWTGDTGTF	TGTGCCAGCAGCCCTTCGACTTGGACAGGCGACACTGGTACCTTC
-	TRBV7-9	TRBJ2-4	-	CASSFDSPLLNIQYF	TGTGCCAGCAGCTTTGACAGTCCCCTTTTGAACATTCAGTACTTC
-	TRBV28	TRBJ1-4	TRBD1	CASRTDRGFEKLFF	TGTGCCAGCCGGACGGACAGGGGGTTTGAAAAACTGTTTTTT
-	TRBV30	TRBJ2-5	-	CACPSGPGRTETQYF	TGTGCCTGCCCTTCAGGTCCAGGCCGCACAGAGACCCAGTACTTC
few	TRBV2	TRBJ2-5	TRBD2	CASHRAGGMQETQYF	TGTGCCAGCCACAGAGCGGGGGGTATGCAAGAGACCCAGTACTTC
-	TRBV7-3	TRBJ2-1	TRBD2	CASSPALAGVPEQFF	TGTGCCAGCAGCCCCGCCCTAGCGGGAGTCCCTGAGCAGTTCTTC
-	TRBV27	TRBJ2-2	-	CASSLLPALRGELFF	TGTGCCAGCAGTTTACTTCCCGCACTCCGGGGGGAGCTGTTTTTT
-	TRBV28	TRBJ1-4	TRBD1	CASTRIGTGGEWKKLFF	TGTGCCAGCACTCGCATCGGGACAGGCGGCGAGTGGAAAAAACTGTTTTTT
-	TRBV7-9	TRBJ1-2	-	CASSLHFRSNYGYTF	TGTGCCAGCAGCTTGCACTTTCGCTCTAACTATGGCTACACCTTC
-	TRBV30	TRBJ1-5	-	CAWSGGAGNQPQHF	TGTGCCTGGAGTGGTGGGGCGGGCAATCAGCCCCAGCATTTT
-	TRBV28	TRBJ1-1	-	CASSLLGRKDEAFF	TGTGCCAGCAGTTTATTGGGCAGAAAGGATGAAGCTTTCTTT
-	TRBV10-3	TRBJ1-2	-	CAISEQGGHRNYGYTF	TGTGCCATCAGTGAGCAAGGGGGTCACAGGAACTATGGCTACACCTTC
-	TRBV11-3	TRBJ1-4	TRBD1	CASSSTGGDNEKLFF	TGTGCCAGCAGCTCCACAGGGGGGGATAATGAAAAACTGTTTTTT
once	TRBV27	TRBJ2-5	-	CASRDTAQETQYF	TGTGCCAGCAGGGACACAGCGCAAGAGACCCAGTACTTC
-	TRBV4-3	TRBJ2-1	TRBD2	CASSQALSGTGYNEQFF	TGCGCCAGCAGCCAAGCTCTTAGCGGGACGGGGTACAATGAGCAGTTCTTC
-	TRBV6-5	TRBJ2-7	TRBD1	CASSGRQGWIEDF	TGTGCCAGCAGTGGCCGACAGGGCTGGATAGAAGACTTC
once	TRBV6-1	TRBJ2-7	-	CASSVTAAETYEQYF	TGTGCCAGCAGTGTAACAGCAGCCGAAACCTACGAGCAGTACTTC
once	TRBV5-1	TRBJ2-7	TRBD1	CASSLEQGYEQYF	TGCGCCAGCAGCCTCGAACAGGGGTACGAGCAGTACTTC
once	TRBV18	TRBJ2-1	TRBD2	CASSQNLAGGRNEQFF	TGTGCCAGCTCACAAAACCTAGCGGGAGGGCGCAATGAGCAGTTCTTC
-	TRBV30	TRBJ2-6	-	CAWSQTRVPGANVLTF	TGTGCCTGGAGTCAGACTAGGGTCCCCGGGGCCAACGTCCTGACTTTC
-	TRBV6-5	TRBJ1-1	TRBD1	CASSYIAGGNTEAFF	TGTGCCAGCAGTTACATCGCAGGGGGCAACACTGAAGCTTTCTTT
-	TRBV11-3	TRBJ2-5	-	CASMSGYQETQYF	TGTGCCAGCATGAGCGGGTACCAAGAGACCCAGTACTTC
medium-sized	TRBV6-1	TRBJ1-2	-	CASSYQGGFNGYTF	TGTGCCAGCAGTTATCAGGGTGGGTTTAATGGCTACACCTTC